The source of this TCR beta chain is a study of monozygotic twins with inflammatory bowel disease. With respect to this clonotype: Its antigen is as yet unknown.

Overall study results and limits: It was in IBD patients that TCRbeta diversity (inverse Simpson) was lower than in healthy co-twins. Individual T cell subtypes were not distinguishable. Sharing of clonotypes with others was lower in IBD patients than in healthy twins, and this was especially so with disease activity.

This CDR3 has 15 amino acids. Each UMI, carrying a 6-nucleotide sample barcode, came from template switching. From its re-call of the 5' RACE reads, TCRdb lists each CDR3 protein once, without DNA. The sample has about 160,000 distinct CDR3 sequences. This clonotype originated in a human donor with ulcerative colitis or Crohn's disease, or a healthy co-twin of an affected twin (not recorded which). Sequencing was carried out using blood. The chain carries TRBV12-3 or TRBV12-4 and TRBJ2-3; the TCRdb D gene call, TRBD2, has no DNA to confirm it. CDR3: CASSFGTAGTDTQYF.